The rows below give T cell receptor beta chains drawn from one sample of a study of radiotherapy plus CTLA-4 blockade in lung cancer. Assay: immunoSEQ multiplex PCR; the TCRdb copy retains only in-frame clones and omits some. The repertoire holds 110,000 or so clones, with about four fifths as singletons. Sample: peripheral blood, taken from a patient treated with radiotherapy plus ipilimumab. The receptors come from a human donor with non-small cell lung cancer who had a partial response to radiotherapy plus ipilimumab. CDR3s include the opening cysteine and the closing phenylalanine or tryptophan. The order of the fields is J gene, D gene, clone size, V gene, CDR3 DNA, CDR3 protein. A D gene is named only where the DNA matches it firmly. Part of the rows lack a size; the others show once, few, many or a class for expanded clones.

j_call: TRBJ2-3
d_call: .
clone_size: .
v_call: TRBV10-3
cdr3_nt: TGTGCCATCAGTGGGCCATCCACAGATACGCAGTATTTT
cdr3_aa: CAISGPSTDTQYF

j_call: TRBJ2-5
d_call: TRBD2
clone_size: .
v_call: TRBV11-1
cdr3_nt: TGTGCCAGCAGCCCGAAACTAGCGCTGATAAAGACCCAGTACTTC
cdr3_aa: CASSPKLALIKTQYF

j_call: TRBJ1-2
d_call: .
clone_size: .
v_call: TRBV2
cdr3_nt: .
cdr3_aa: CASSGLLGTGDTFGYGYTF

j_call: TRBJ1-4
d_call: TRBD1
clone_size: .
v_call: TRBV5-1
cdr3_nt: TGCGCCAGCAGCGTACAGGGGAGTCGCACTAATGAAAAACTGTTTTTT
cdr3_aa: CASSVQGSRTNEKLFF

j_call: TRBJ2-7
d_call: .
clone_size: .
v_call: TRBV27
cdr3_nt: TGTGCCAGCATTAGCCTTCCTACCTACGAGCAGTACTTC
cdr3_aa: CASISLPTYEQYF

j_call: TRBJ1-2
d_call: .
clone_size: .
v_call: TRBV2
cdr3_nt: TGTGCCAGCAGCCCTGAGACTATCCTCTATGGCTACACCTTC
cdr3_aa: CASSPETILYGYTF

j_call: TRBJ2-5
d_call: TRBD2
clone_size: .
v_call: TRBV28
cdr3_nt: TGTGCCAGCCCTCTCGCCGGGGGGAAAGAGACCCAGTACTTC
cdr3_aa: CASPLAGGKETQYF

j_call: TRBJ2-2
d_call: .
clone_size: .
v_call: TRBV30
cdr3_nt: TGTGCCTGGAGCTGGACAGCGAACACCGGGGAGCTGTTTTTT
cdr3_aa: CAWSWTANTGELFF

j_call: TRBJ1-1
d_call: TRBD1
clone_size: .
v_call: TRBV28
cdr3_nt: TGTGCCAGCCGGACAGGGTACCTGGGGGCTGAAGCTTTCTTT
cdr3_aa: CASRTGYLGAEAFF

j_call: TRBJ2-1
d_call: TRBD2
clone_size: .
v_call: TRBV10-3
cdr3_nt: TGTGCCATCATGGGGGGGACGGACTACAATGAGCAGTTCTTC
cdr3_aa: CAIMGGTDYNEQFF

j_call: TRBJ2-3
d_call: TRBD2
clone_size: .
v_call: TRBV5-1
cdr3_nt: TGCGCCAGCACCTGGCGGGAGGATGTCACAGATACGCAGTATTTT
cdr3_aa: CASTWREDVTDTQYF

j_call: TRBJ1-2
d_call: .
clone_size: .
v_call: TRBV30
cdr3_nt: TGTGCCTGGAGTGTACGGGCACAGGTCTATGGCTACACCTTC
cdr3_aa: CAWSVRAQVYGYTF

j_call: TRBJ2-5
d_call: .
clone_size: once
v_call: TRBV6-1
cdr3_nt: TGTGCCAGCTCCCAGGGGATACAAGAGACCCAGTACTTC
cdr3_aa: CASSQGIQETQYF

j_call: TRBJ2-3
d_call: TRBD1
clone_size: .
v_call: TRBV19
cdr3_nt: TGTGCCAGTAGTATAGGGACAGGGAAAATGGATACGCAGTATTTT
cdr3_aa: CASSIGTGKMDTQYF

j_call: TRBJ1-1
d_call: .
clone_size: .
v_call: TRBV6-4
cdr3_nt: TGTGCCAGCAGTGCTAGGGCGGAGGGCTCCAACACTGAAGCTTTCTTT
cdr3_aa: CASSARAEGSNTEAFF

j_call: TRBJ2-1
d_call: TRBD2
clone_size: .
v_call: TRBV5-4
cdr3_nt: TGTGCCAGCGCCACCGGGGGAAGCGGGAGGTACAATGAGCAGTTCTTC
cdr3_aa: CASATGGSGRYNEQFF

j_call: TRBJ2-5
d_call: TRBD1
clone_size: .
v_call: TRBV6-5
cdr3_nt: TGTGCCAGTAATCAGGGGGCCGGCGAGACCCAGTACTTC
cdr3_aa: CASNQGAGETQYF

j_call: TRBJ1-5
d_call: TRBD1
clone_size: .
v_call: TRBV11-2
cdr3_nt: TGTGCCAGCAGCCCTGGGACAGGGGGACAGCCCCAGCATTTT
cdr3_aa: CASSPGTGGQPQHF

j_call: TRBJ2-3
d_call: TRBD2
clone_size: .
v_call: TRBV10-1
cdr3_nt: TGCGCCAGCAGTGGTACCGGGGGGGGTACGCAGTATTTT
cdr3_aa: CASSGTGGGTQYF

j_call: TRBJ2-5
d_call: TRBD2
clone_size: .
v_call: TRBV5-4
cdr3_nt: TGTGCCAGCAGCTGGGGGACTAGCGGGAGAATCCAAGAGACCCAGTACTTC
cdr3_aa: CASSWGTSGRIQETQYF

j_call: TRBJ1-5
d_call: TRBD1
clone_size: .
v_call: TRBV7-2
cdr3_nt: TGTGCCAGCAGCCTGGGGACAGGGACACCTCAGCCCCAGCATTTT
cdr3_aa: CASSLGTGTPQPQHF

j_call: TRBJ2-3
d_call: TRBD2
clone_size: .
v_call: TRBV5-1
cdr3_nt: TGCGCCAGCAGCTCCGGACTAGCGGGGGCTACCGCAGATACGCAGTATTTT
cdr3_aa: CASSSGLAGATADTQYF

j_call: TRBJ2-2
d_call: .
clone_size: .
v_call: TRBV5-6
cdr3_nt: TGTGCCAGCAGGAGTGTTCGAGGGACCGGGGAGCTGTTTTTT
cdr3_aa: CASRSVRGTGELFF

j_call: TRBJ2-1
d_call: TRBD2
clone_size: .
v_call: TRBV7-9
cdr3_nt: TGTGCCAGCAGCTCGCAGCGGGAGGGCCTGAATGAGCAGTTCTTC
cdr3_aa: CASSSQREGLNEQFF

j_call: TRBJ2-1
d_call: TRBD2
clone_size: .
v_call: TRBV28
cdr3_nt: TGTGCCAGCAGTTTGAGGCCCACTAGCGGGAGTGGTGAGCAGTTCTTC
cdr3_aa: CASSLRPTSGSGEQFF

j_call: TRBJ2-2
d_call: .
clone_size: .
v_call: TRBV19
cdr3_nt: TGTGCCAAACGGTCTCGCGGGACCGGGGAGCTGTTTTTT
cdr3_aa: CAKRSRGTGELFF

j_call: TRBJ1-1
d_call: .
clone_size: once
v_call: TRBV15
cdr3_nt: TGTGCCACCAACCAACGCGGCGAAACGGCTTTCTTT
cdr3_aa: CATNQRGETAFF

j_call: TRBJ2-3
d_call: TRBD2
clone_size: .
v_call: TRBV2
cdr3_nt: TGTGCCAGCAGTGGGGGGACTACCACCTTGAGCACAGATACGCAGTATTTT
cdr3_aa: CASSGGTTTLSTDTQYF

j_call: TRBJ1-1
d_call: .
clone_size: .
v_call: TRBV4-3
cdr3_nt: TGCGCCAGCAGCCAAGAACGGAGGAACACTGAAGCTTTCTTT
cdr3_aa: CASSQERRNTEAFF

j_call: TRBJ2-5
d_call: .
clone_size: .
v_call: TRBV9
cdr3_nt: TGTGCCAGCAGCGTATGGTTTGGGGGCAGGGAAGAGACCCAGTACTTC
cdr3_aa: CASSVWFGGREETQYF

j_call: TRBJ2-2
d_call: TRBD1
clone_size: .
v_call: TRBV25-1
cdr3_nt: TGTGCCAGCAGTGACTCTTACAGGGGGAACACCGGGGAGCTGTTTTTT
cdr3_aa: CASSDSYRGNTGELFF

j_call: TRBJ2-1
d_call: .
clone_size: few
v_call: TRBV2
cdr3_nt: TGTGCCAGCAGCCGCGACAGCTCCTACAATGAGCAGTTCTTC
cdr3_aa: CASSRDSSYNEQFF

j_call: TRBJ2-7
d_call: TRBD2
clone_size: once
v_call: TRBV27
cdr3_nt: TGTGCCAGCAGTCGCGGACTAGCCGCGCGAGAAGAGCAGTACTTC
cdr3_aa: CASSRGLAAREEQYF

j_call: TRBJ2-5
d_call: TRBD2
clone_size: .
v_call: TRBV5-5
cdr3_nt: TGTGCCAGCAGCAGGGGACTAGCCCAAGAGACCCAGTACTTC
cdr3_aa: CASSRGLAQETQYF

j_call: TRBJ2-1
d_call: .
clone_size: .
v_call: TRBV18
cdr3_nt: TGTGCCAGCTCACCACGAACGGAGGGGAATGAGCAGTTCTTC
cdr3_aa: CASSPRTEGNEQFF

j_call: TRBJ2-1
d_call: TRBD2
clone_size: .
v_call: TRBV5-4
cdr3_nt: TGTGCCAGCAGCTTACGACTAGCGGGAGTAGATGAGCAGTTCTTC
cdr3_aa: CASSLRLAGVDEQFF

j_call: TRBJ1-4
d_call: .
clone_size: .
v_call: TRBV13
cdr3_nt: TGTGCCAGCAGCTATCAGGGAGGGAATGAAAAACTGTTTTTT
cdr3_aa: CASSYQGGNEKLFF

j_call: TRBJ2-3
d_call: TRBD2
clone_size: .
v_call: TRBV5-4
cdr3_nt: TGTGCCAGCAGCTTGGGGGTCCGAGCGGGAGGGGGCCCCGCAGATACGCAGTATTTT
cdr3_aa: CASSLGVRAGGGPADTQYF

j_call: TRBJ1-3
d_call: .
clone_size: .
v_call: TRBV2
cdr3_nt: TGTGCCAGCAGTGAGATTGCCGGGGTTGGAAACACCATATATTTT
cdr3_aa: CASSEIAGVGNTIYF

j_call: TRBJ1-1
d_call: .
clone_size: .
v_call: TRBV7-2
cdr3_nt: TGTGCCAGCAGCCCCCAGTCCGGGATCGGCACTGAAGCTTTCTTT
cdr3_aa: CASSPQSGIGTEAFF

j_call: TRBJ2-3
d_call: TRBD2
clone_size: few
v_call: TRBV29-1
cdr3_nt: TGCAGCGTCAGGCGGACTAGCGGGAGGACGAGCACAGATACGCAGTATTTT
cdr3_aa: CSVRRTSGRTSTDTQYF

j_call: TRBJ2-2
d_call: TRBD2
clone_size: few
v_call: TRBV4-3
cdr3_nt: TGCGCCAGCAGCCCACCCAGCGGGGGAAACACCGGGGAGCTGTTTTTT
cdr3_aa: CASSPPSGGNTGELFF

j_call: TRBJ1-5
d_call: TRBD1
clone_size: .
v_call: TRBV28
cdr3_nt: TGTGCCAGCAGTCGACAAACAGGGGGTTGGAGCAATCAGCCCCAGCATTTT
cdr3_aa: CASSRQTGGWSNQPQHF

j_call: TRBJ2-1
d_call: .
clone_size: .
v_call: TRBV6-5
cdr3_nt: TGTGCCAGCAGTTACAGGAGTTTTAATGAGCAGTTCTTC
cdr3_aa: CASSYRSFNEQFF